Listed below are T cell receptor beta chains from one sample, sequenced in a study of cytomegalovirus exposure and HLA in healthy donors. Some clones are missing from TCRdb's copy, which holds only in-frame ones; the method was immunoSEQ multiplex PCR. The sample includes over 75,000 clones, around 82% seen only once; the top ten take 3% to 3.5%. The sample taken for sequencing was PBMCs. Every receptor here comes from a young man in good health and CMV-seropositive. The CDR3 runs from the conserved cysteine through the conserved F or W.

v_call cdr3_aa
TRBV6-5 CASSYTRSSGANVLTF
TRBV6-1 CASSEGTGGTDTQYF
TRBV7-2 CASSLDRDTEAFF
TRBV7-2 CASSPAWVQGHEQYF
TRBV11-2 CASSRSMRLQYTYEQYF
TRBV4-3 CASSQDRGGRGFF
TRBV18 CASSPTSGGIESYEQYF
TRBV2 CASSVVRGNTGELFF
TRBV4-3 CASSQGTQQGPLGNTIYF
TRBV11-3 CASSSRTGQTLSDLYNEQFF
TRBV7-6 CASSSRTIPNEQFF
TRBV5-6 CASTPGQSAFYSNQPQHF
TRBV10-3 CAISESPRTNEKLFF
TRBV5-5 CASTPIGGTGANVLTF
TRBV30 CACRPAGGLYEQYF
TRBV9 CASSVALMNTEAFF
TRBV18 CASSKSPDRGLANTGELFF
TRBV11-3 CASSPSGGLAGDTGELFF
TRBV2 CASTEGDGSNQPQHF
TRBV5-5 CATHPGSGGSTGELFF
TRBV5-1 CASSLRPAGESSNEQFF
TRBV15 CATSRDLTSGRAVSGELFF
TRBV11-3 CASSPSGDALEQYF
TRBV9 CASSPHVSDSETQYF
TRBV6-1 CASLGGWGSYNEQFF
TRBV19 CASSISQSGPQHF
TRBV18 CASSPGKNTEAFF
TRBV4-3 CASSQDGTGLSYGYTF
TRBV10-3 CAISRTSGSHANTGELFF
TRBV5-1 CASSTGLAGGGNTGELFF
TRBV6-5 CASSYHPDRAEQYF
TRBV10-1 CASSEPRGQGRGEQFF
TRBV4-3 CASSQDAVEGNIQYF
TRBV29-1 CSVAPTGASYEQYF
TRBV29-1 CSVVFGNYEQYF
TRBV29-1 CSVPGSGGEQFF
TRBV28 CASSLSPGRSGRAPYQETQYF
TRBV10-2 CASSELGGSRETQYF
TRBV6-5 CASSPGGTDTQYF
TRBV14 CASSRGTGGNYGYTF
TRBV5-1 CASSLGDTPRHGYTF
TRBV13 CASSSPGRTSGNEVHNEQFF
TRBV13 CASSSGYRESEAFF
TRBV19 CASNGDRGGDQPQHF
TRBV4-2 CASRPTLLALTDTQYF
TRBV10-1 CASSERTSGTSYNEQFF
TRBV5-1 CASSSAGGSYEQYF
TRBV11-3 CASSLVAGSDGEQFF